Sequencing of this TCR beta chain was carried out in a study of T cells in Graves' hyperthyroidism and ophthalmopathy. Graves' hyperthyroidism is called stable when ophthalmopathy does not progress within 18 months. Uncontrolled infection, other autoimmune disease, pregnancy and lactation each barred patients from inclusion. RNA transcripts yielded amplified TCR beta CDR3 regions. The TCR CDR3 was amplified in a first-round RT-PCR using the HTBI primer set. From the multiplex PCR reads, TCRdb called clonotypes with MiXCR, one entry per CDR3 protein. The sample includes 350,000 to 400,000 distinct CDR3 sequences, 14% to 15% of them seen just once. The sequence was obtained from a woman aged 30 to 39 with Graves' hyperthyroidism. Sequenced material: blood.

CDR3 DNA: TGTGCCAGCAGCTTCAGGTCCCCCGACTGGGAGACCCAGTACTTC. It translates to CASSFRSPDWETQYF. V gene TRBV7-2 combines with J gene TRBJ2-5; D is ambiguous. This CDR3 comprises 15 residues. Germline CDR1 reads SGHTA; CDR2 reads FQGNSA. With 3 bases removed from V and 5 bases from J, the gap between germline ends came to 16 bases.